Following are 19 T cell receptor beta chains from one sample sequenced in a study of shared clonotypes between healthy human individuals. TCRdb's copy holds only in-frame clones and misses some; the assay was immunoSEQ multiplex PCR. Of about 2 million clones listed, roughly 96% are singletons. The specimen was naive CD4+ T cells sorted from blood. Subset meaning: CD45RA+ positively selected. These receptors were obtained from a man younger than 35 in good health.

This chain links TRBV6-6 with TRBJ2-3, with D unclear. Germline V gene lookup returns CDR1 MNHNY and CDR2 SVGAGI (reference sequence). This CDR3 contains 11 residues. V lost 6 bases and J lost 6, with 7 bases in between. The CDR3 protein is CASRSGDTQYF. For the CDR3, the DNA is TGTGCCAGCAGATCCGGGGATACGCAGTATTTT.

This chain links TRBV30 with TRBJ2-2, with D hard to call. The V and J ends lost 0 bases and 6 bases respectively, with 20 bases between them. Germline V CDR1 and CDR2: GTSNPN, SVGIG (reference sequence). The CDR3 totals 17 residues. The DNA of the CDR3 is TGTGCCTGGAGTGTATATCAAGGACCTATCCCGGCCGGGGAGCTGTTTTTT. Translated: CAWSVYQGPIPAGELFF.

The chain is built from TRBV18 and TRBJ2-2; D ambiguous. CDR1 KGHSH and CDR2 LQKENI come from the germline V gene. Between the trimmed V and J ends, which lost 3 bases and 5 bases, there was a span of 13 bases. This CDR3 contains 15 residues. CDR3 in amino acids: CASSPLLLQTGELFF. CDR3 nucleotide sequence: TGTGCCAGCTCACCTCTCCTCCTCCAGACCGGGGAGCTGTTTTTT. Using reference TRBV18 and TRBJ2-2 for the parts outside the CDR3, the full variable domain is NAGVMQNPRHLVRRRGQEARLRCSPMKGHSHVYWYRQLPEEGLKFMVYLQKENIIDESGMPKERFSAEFPKEGPSILRIQQVVRGDSAAYFCASSPLLLQTGELFFGEGSRLTVL.

This chain links TRBV2 with TRBJ1-6, with no clear D. In germline, CDR1 is SNHLY, CDR2 FYNNEI. V was trimmed by 4 bases and J by 9 bases, leaving 7 bases between them. This CDR3 has 12 residues. CDR3 nucleotide sequence: TGTGCCAGCAGTGCGAGAATTTCACCCCTCCACTTT. Translating it yields CASSARISPLHF.

V is TRBV5-4 and J is TRBJ2-7; 10 nucleotides agree with TRBD2. The CDR3 runs to 16 residues. Germline V gene lookup returns CDR1 SGHNT and CDR2 YYREEE (reference sequence). J was trimmed by 5 bases and V by 0 bases; bases with no gene match: 8. CDR3 residues: CASSLVSSGSKNEQYF. The CDR3 nucleotides read TGTGCCAGCAGCTTGGTTTCTAGCGGGAGTAAGAACGAGCAGTACTTC.

A word on this clone: This specimen includes other DNA sequences encoding the same CDR3. This chain uses TRBV7-9 with TRBJ2-7; no clear D. The V end lost 0 bases, the J end lost 0 bases, and 6 bases lay between the germline ends. CDR3 length equals 14 residues. The germline CDR1 and CDR2 sequences are SEHNR and FQNEAQ (reference sequence). CDR3 protein: CASSLAGSSYEQYF. Written as DNA, the CDR3 is TGTGCCAGCAGCTTAGCTGGTAGCTCCTACGAGCAGTACTTC.

V is TRBV11-2 and J is TRBJ2-3; the match to TRBD2 covers 10 bases. The V segment lost 5 bases and the J segment 1 base; nucleotides outside the gene matches: 6. This CDR3 comprises 16 residues. Germline assignment: CDR1 SGHAT and CDR2 FQNNGV. The CDR3 is CASSPGLAVRTDTQYF. The CDR3 DNA reads TGTGCCAGCAGCCCAGGACTAGCGGTACGCACAGATACGCAGTATTTT.

V gene TRBV19 combines with J gene TRBJ2-7; D gene uncertain. Trimming took off 1 base at V and 2 bases at J, with 9 bases between the two ends. Germline V CDR1 and CDR2: LNHDA, SQIVND (reference sequence). This CDR3 comprises 14 residues. This CDR3 reads CASSIGDLTYEQYF. CDR3 bases: TGTGCCAGTAGTATAGGGGATCTGACCTACGAGCAGTACTTC.

V usage is TRBV28 and J usage is TRBJ2-1, with 8 bases fitting TRBD1. The CDR3 covers 17 residues. J was trimmed by 6 bases and V by 6 bases; bases with no gene match: 16. The germline V gene encodes CDR1 MDHEN and CDR2 SYDVKM. The CDR3 region is CASRTGARRPSTNEQFF. CDR3 bases: TGTGCCAGCAGGACAGGGGCCCGGAGACCCTCCACCAATGAGCAGTTCTTC.

CDR3 coding DNA: TGTGCCAGCAGCAGTGGACAGGAGAATTCACCCCTCCACTTT. This translates into CASSSGQENSPLHF. The rearrangement joins TRBV6-5 to TRBJ1-6; 7 bases fit TRBD1. Germline CDR1 reads MNHEY; CDR2 reads SVGAGI. The CDR3 length is 14 residues. The V segment lost 6 bases and the J segment 7 bases; nucleotides outside the gene matches: 6.

The chain links TRBV6-1 to TRBJ2-7; no clear D gene. Between the trimmed V and J ends, which lost 7 bases and 1 base, there was a span of 8 bases. CDR1 is MNHNS, CDR2 SASEGT, per germline. The CDR3 spans 12 residues. Written as DNA, the CDR3 is TGTGCCAGCAAGGAGTTGTCCTACGAGCAGTACTTC. Encoded protein: CASKELSYEQYF.

This clone was counted a single time. The chain couples TRBV19 to TRBJ1-5; D unclear. The CDR3 spans 15 residues. V was pared by 5 bases and J by 0 bases, with 11 bases between. The germline CDR1 and CDR2 sequences are LNHDA and SQIVND (reference sequence). This CDR3 reads CASSLGQNSNQPQHF. CDR3 nucleotides: TGTGCCAGTAGTCTAGGGCAGAATAGCAATCAGCCCCAGCATTTT. The full variable domain, rest sourced from reference TRBV19 and TRBJ1-5, is DGGITQSPKYLFRKEGQNVTLSCEQNLNHDAMYWYRQDPGQGLRLIYYSQIVNDFQKGDIAEGYSVSREKKESFPLTVTSAQKNPTAFYLCASSLGQNSNQPQHFGDGTRLSIL.

This clone was observed a single time. The chain recombines TRBV7-9 with TRBJ1-4; D gene ambiguous. The CDR3 contains 17 residues. Germline V lookup: CDR1 SEHNR, CDR2 FQNEAQ (reference sequence). Deletions cut 3 bases from V and 5 bases from J, with 19 bases between. CDR3 residues: CASSFTKYREQNEKLFF. DNA of the CDR3: TGTGCCAGCAGCTTCACAAAGTACCGGGAACAAAATGAAAAACTGTTTTTT.

The chain carries TRBV7-2 and TRBJ2-3; TRBD2 aligns across 8 bases. CDR3 length: 16 residues. Germline V gene data show CDR1 as SGHTA and CDR2 as FQGNSA. After removal of 4 bases from V and 0 bases from J, the junction contained 6 bases not matched to a gene. CDR3 region: CASSSGGFSSTDTQYF. CDR3 nucleotides: TGTGCCAGCAGCTCGGGAGGGTTTTCTAGCACAGATACGCAGTATTTT.

Only one count was recorded for this clone. V is TRBV6-6 and J is TRBJ2-1; 7 positions match TRBD2. The CDR3 spans 13 residues. Germline values: CDR1 MNHNY, CDR2 SVGAGI (reference sequence). Trimming at V came to 5 bases and at J to 7 bases, leaving 5 bases not matched to a gene. The CDR3 sequence is CASSNRGVNEQFF. DNA of the CDR3: TGTGCCAGCAGTAACCGGGGGGTGAATGAGCAGTTCTTC.

J is TRBJ1-1 and V is TRBV6-1, with D tentatively TRBD1 (5 bases). Trimming left V 4 bases short and J 0 bases short, with 18 bases between. Germline CDR1 MNHNS, CDR2 SASEGT. The CDR3 has 17 amino acids. For the CDR3, the DNA is TGTGCCAGCAGTGCCCCTCAGGGAAACCTATTGAACACTGAAGCTTTCTTT. It translates to CASSAPQGNLLNTEAFF.

The chain has TRBV7-9 and TRBJ1-6, with D maybe TRBD1 (6 bases). Trimming left V 5 bases short and J 9 bases short, with 11 bases between. The CDR3 totals 13 residues. Germline CDR1 and CDR2: SEHNR and FQNEAQ (reference sequence). CDR3 DNA sequence: TGTGCCAGCAGCAACAGGGTTGGTTCACCCCTCCACTTT. The encoded protein is CASSNRVGSPLHF.

V gene TRBV10-2 combines with J gene TRBJ2-5; D gene ambiguous. The CDR3 totals 13 residues. CDR1 WSHSY and CDR2 SAAADI come from the germline V gene. Trimming shortened V by 5 bases and J by 4 bases, and 11 bases separated the two germline ends. CDR3 bases: TGCGCCAGCAGTCCGTGGTGGGGAGAGACCCAGTACTTC. Encoded protein: CASSPWWGETQYF.

As DNA, the CDR3 is TGTGCCAGCAGCTTGTATGGAGGCTCCTATAATTCACCCCTCCACTTT. This codes for CASSLYGGSYNSPLHF. The chain employs TRBV5-4 and TRBJ1-6; D gene uncertain. Trimming removed 1 base at V and 0 bases at J, with 8 bases between. The CDR3 is made up of 16 amino acids. The germline V gene has CDR1 SGHNT and CDR2 YYREEE (reference sequence).